The 9 T cell receptor beta chains below come from one sample, sequenced in a study of blood T cell repertoires in COVID-19. The protocol was immunoSEQ multiplex PCR, while the TCRdb copy is restricted to in-frame clones and leaves out a portion. The repertoire holds about 320,000 clones, with 70% to 90% as singletons. The sample was peripheral blood. Source of these receptors: a human donor in a cohort sampled during active COVID-19.

The gene calls are TRBV2 and TRBJ2-4; D gene unclear. Between the trimmed V and J ends, which lost 1 base and 0 bases, there was a span of 4 bases. The germline V gene has CDR1 SNHLY and CDR2 FYNNEI. CDR3 length: 14 amino acids. CDR3 DNA: TGTGCCAGCAGTGAAGGGCTAGCCAAAAACATTCAGTACTTC. It is translated as CASSEGLAKNIQYF.

The chain couples TRBV5-8 to TRBJ2-2; 8 bases match TRBD2. Germline V gene lookup returns CDR1 SGHTS and CDR2 YDEGEE. The CDR3 sequence is 19 residues long. J gave up 1 base and V 2 bases, and 13 bases lay outside the gene matches. The CDR3 sequence: CASSFRKRGPAKNTGELFF. CDR3 nucleotide sequence: TGTGCCAGCAGCTTCAGAAAGCGGGGGCCCGCCAAGAACACCGGGGAGCTGTTTTTT.

V and J are TRBV6-5 and TRBJ1-5; D unresolved. Germline CDR1 and CDR2: MNHEY and SVGAGI. The CDR3 runs 14 residues. Trimming removed 6 bases from V and 0 bases from J, with 9 bases in between. CDR3 amino acids: CASRNSYSNQPQHF. CDR3 bases: TGTGCCAGCAGGAACAGCTATAGCAATCAGCCCCAGCATTTT.

The V call is TRBV2, the J call TRBJ1-2; D not resolved. V lost 8 bases and J lost 5, with 12 bases in between. The germline V gene encodes CDR1 SNHLY and CDR2 FYNNEI. The CDR3 has 12 amino acids. The CDR3 protein is CASVSGGYGYTF. CDR3 in DNA: TGTGCCAGCGTTTCGGGAGGGTATGGCTACACCTTC.

The chain combines TRBV3-1 (or the pseudogene TRBV3-2) with TRBJ1-2, with 8 bases aligning to TRBD1. The CDR3 runs 16 residues. Trimming removed 1 base from V and 4 bases from J; junction bases left unmatched: 8. From germline, CDR1 is LGHDT and CDR2 YNNKEL (reference sequence). The DNA of the CDR3 is TGTGCCAGCAGCCAAGCAGGGGGCGCTCGAGCCTATGGCTACACCTTC. Its protein is CASSQAGGARAYGYTF.

V gene TRBV3-1 (or the pseudogene TRBV3-2) combines with J gene TRBJ1-1; D perhaps matches TRBD1 (5 bases). Germline CDR1 reads LGHDT; CDR2 reads YNNKEL (reference sequence). The CDR3 runs 18 residues. V lost 4 bases, J lost 4 bases, and 25 bases lay in between. The CDR3 DNA reads as TGTGCCAGCAGCCCCCCGGGGGTGGGGCGAATCGAAGGCACTGAAGCTTTCTTT. This gives the protein CASSPPGVGRIEGTEAFF.

V gene TRBV19 combines with J gene TRBJ1-2; D might be TRBD1 (5 bases). In germline, CDR1 is LNHDA, CDR2 SQIVND (reference sequence). V shed 4 bases and J shed 8 bases, with 11 bases lying between them. This CDR3 contains 12 residues. CDR3 sequence reads: CASSNTGTGYTF. The CDR3 nucleotides are TGTGCCAGTAGTAATACAGGCACGGGCTACACCTTC.

This sequence joins TRBV15 and TRBJ2-3; D is perhaps TRBD1 (6 bases). CDR3 length: 15 amino acids. CDR1 and CDR2 from the germline V gene are LNHNV and YYDKDF (reference sequence). The V end lost 1 base, the J end lost 0 bases, and 8 bases lay between the germline ends. The CDR3 nucleotides are TGTGCCACCAGCAGAGGGACAGCTAGCACAGATACGCAGTATTTT. Translating it yields CATSRGTASTDTQYF.

This chain uses TRBV30 with TRBJ2-3; a weak D match, TRBD2 (5 bases). This CDR3 has 13 residues. V was trimmed by 0 bases and J by 5 bases, leaving 9 bases between them. Per germline, CDR1 GTSNPN and CDR2 SVGIG (reference sequence). This CDR3 is CAWSVLVIDTQYF. CDR3 DNA sequence: TGTGCCTGGAGTGTACTAGTGATAGATACGCAGTATTTT.